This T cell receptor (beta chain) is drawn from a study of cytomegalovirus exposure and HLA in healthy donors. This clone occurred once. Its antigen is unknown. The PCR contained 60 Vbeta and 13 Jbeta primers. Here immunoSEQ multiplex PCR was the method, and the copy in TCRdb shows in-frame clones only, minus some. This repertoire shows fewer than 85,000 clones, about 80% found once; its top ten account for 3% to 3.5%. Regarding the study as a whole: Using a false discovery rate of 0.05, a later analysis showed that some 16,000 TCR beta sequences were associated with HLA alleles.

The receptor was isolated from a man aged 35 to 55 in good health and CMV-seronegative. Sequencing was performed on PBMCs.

The CDR3 protein is CASSWTGPNSPLHF. DNA of the CDR3: TGTGCCAGCAGTTGGACAGGGCCTAATTCACCCCTCCACTTT. J is TRBJ1-6 and V is TRBV27; 8 bases are shared with TRBD1. Trimming cost V 4 bases and J 6 bases; bases outside gene matches: 2. Looked up from germline, CDR1 is MNHEY and CDR2 is SMNVEV (reference sequence). The CDR3 sequence is 14 residues long.